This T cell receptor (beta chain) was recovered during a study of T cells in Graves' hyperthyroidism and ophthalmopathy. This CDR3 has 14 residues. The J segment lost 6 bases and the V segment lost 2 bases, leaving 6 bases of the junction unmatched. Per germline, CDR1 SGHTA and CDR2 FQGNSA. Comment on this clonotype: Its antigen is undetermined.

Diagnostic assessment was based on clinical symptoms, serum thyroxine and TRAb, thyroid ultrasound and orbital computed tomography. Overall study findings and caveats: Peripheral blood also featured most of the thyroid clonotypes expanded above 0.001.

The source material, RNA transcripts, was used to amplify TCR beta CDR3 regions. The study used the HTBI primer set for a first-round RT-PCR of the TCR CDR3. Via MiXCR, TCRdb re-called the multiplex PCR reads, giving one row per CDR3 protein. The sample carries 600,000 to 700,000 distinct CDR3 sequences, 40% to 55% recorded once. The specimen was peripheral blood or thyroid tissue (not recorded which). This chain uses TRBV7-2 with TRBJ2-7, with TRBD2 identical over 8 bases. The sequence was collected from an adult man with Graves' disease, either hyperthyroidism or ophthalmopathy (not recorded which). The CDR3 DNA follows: TGTGCCAGCAGCTTATCCGGGAGGGGCCTCGAGCAGTACTTC. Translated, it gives CASSLSGRGLEQYF. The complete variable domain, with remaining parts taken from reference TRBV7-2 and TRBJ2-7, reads GAGVSQSPSNKVTEKGKDVELRCDPISGHTALYWYRQSLGQGLEFLIYFQGNSAPDKSGLPSDRFSAERTGGSVSTLTIQRTQQEDSAVYLCASSLSGRGLEQYFGPGTRLTVT.